The clone carrying this T cell receptor beta chain was seen at least ten times. Its target is not known. This sample was taken from a study of CD8+CD57+ T cells in acquired aplastic anemia. Findings and limits, study-wide: Simpson's diversity of CD8+ cells was not significantly different in patients compared with controls.

Using genomic DNA as the template, TCR beta VDJ and CDR3 profiling was carried out. TCRdb called the reads again in MiXCR, with one record for every CDR3 protein. The table lists 150,000 or so distinct CDR3 sequences, about 50% of them singletons. Patients included in sequencing had previously demonstrated CD8+CD57+ cell expansion by flow cytometry. Prior therapy had not been administered to any patient at the time of blood sampling. V lost 3 bases, J lost 6 bases, and 16 bases lay in between. The CDR3 runs 15 residues. The V and J genes are TRBV12-3 or TRBV12-4 and TRBJ2-3; TRBD1 might be the D (6 bases). The receptor's source is a human donor with aplastic anemia. Sequences were obtained from sorted CD4+, CD8+, or CD8+CD57+ T cells (not recorded which) from PBMCs. The CDR3 loop reads CASSFTAPRGDTQYF. The CDR3 nucleotides read TGTGCCAGCAGTTTTACCGCTCCAAGGGGGGATACGCAGTATTTT.